Each of the 12 T cell receptor beta chains below was sequenced from the same sample in a study of blood T cell repertoires in COVID-19. This table comes from immunoSEQ multiplex PCR, and its TCRdb copy is limited to in-frame clones, with some not included. The sample includes some 250,000 clones, 88% of them seen just once. Sequencing was performed on peripheral blood. The receptors here all came from a woman in her thirties or forties who had recovered from COVID-19.

The rearrangement links TRBV19 to TRBJ1-5; D is ambiguous. Per germline, CDR1 LNHDA and CDR2 SQIVND (reference sequence). V lost 3 bases and J lost 0, with 12 bases in between. CDR3 length: 16 residues. DNA of the CDR3: TGTGCCAGTAGTATGCTGAACAGCCTTAGCAATCAGCCCCAGCATTTT. It yields the protein CASSMLNSLSNQPQHF. Filled out from reference TRBV19 and TRBJ1-5, the complete variable domain reads DGGITQSPKYLFRKEGQNVTLSCEQNLNHDAMYWYRQDPGQGLRLIYYSQIVNDFQKGDIAEGYSVSREKKESFPLTVTSAQKNPTAFYLCASSMLNSLSNQPQHFGDGTRLSIL.

V gene TRBV11-3 combines with J gene TRBJ1-1; 7 nucleotides line up with TRBD1. Germline V CDR1 and CDR2: SGHNT, YENEEA. V dropped 5 bases and J dropped 7; count of bases not matched to a gene: 7. The CDR3 loop spans 13 amino acids. CDR3 nucleotides: TGTGCCAGCAGCCCGGACAGGCCTGATGAAGCTTTCTTT. Its protein is CASSPDRPDEAFF.

V is TRBV10-1 and J is TRBJ1-1; weak D call: TRBD1 (5 bases). V was clipped by 7 bases and J by 6 bases, with 18 bases between them. Germline CDR1 reads WNHNN; CDR2 reads SYGVQD (reference sequence). CDR3 length equals 14 residues. Here the CDR3 reads CASKPHRGESEAFF. Here the CDR3 DNA reads TGCGCCAGCAAGCCGCACCGGGGGGAGTCTGAAGCTTTCTTT.

The V call is TRBV6-5, the J call TRBJ1-2; D may be TRBD1 (6 bases). The germline V and J ends were trimmed by 6 bases and 5 bases, with 13 bases remaining between them. CDR3 length: 13 amino acids. Germline CDR1 reads MNHEY; CDR2 reads SVGAGI. The CDR3 here is CASRETGMYGYTF. DNA for the CDR3: TGTGCCAGCAGAGAGACAGGCATGTATGGCTACACCTTC.

V and J are TRBV7-2 and TRBJ2-7; TRBD2 agrees at 8 bases. CDR1 is SGHTA, CDR2 FQGNSA, per germline. The V and J ends lost 4 bases and 3 bases, in that order; junction bases with no gene match: 5. CDR3 length equals 14 residues. The CDR3 spells CASSSPGGVYEQYF. CDR3 DNA: TGTGCCAGCAGCTCGCCCGGGGGGGTCTACGAGCAGTACTTC.

The chain joins TRBV5-6 to TRBJ1-2, with 9 positions matching TRBD1. This CDR3 contains 15 residues. The V segment lost 4 bases and the J segment 8 bases; nucleotides outside the gene matches: 12. Germline V gene lookup returns CDR1 SGHDT and CDR2 YYEEEE. This chain's CDR3 is CASSPESRDRVGYTF. In DNA form, the CDR3 reads TGTGCCAGCAGCCCCGAGTCCCGGGACAGGGTAGGCTACACCTTC.

The chain couples TRBV21-1 to TRBJ1-5. TRBV21-1 is a listed pseudogene. The CDR3 is 16 residues long. CDR3 nucleotide sequence: TGTGCCAGCAGCAAATCTCCGGTCCTTAGCAATCAGCCCCAGCATTTT. Amino acid sequence: CASSKSPVLSNQPQHF.

The CDR3 DNA reads TGTGCCAGCTCACAGGTAGCCTACGAGCAGTACTTC. Translation: CASSQVAYEQYF. V gene TRBV3-1 (or the pseudogene TRBV3-2) combines with J gene TRBJ2-7; tentative D call: TRBD1 (5 bases). CDR3 length equals 12 residues. Trimming cost V 8 bases and J 2 bases, with 10 bases left between them. Germline V CDR1 and CDR2: LGHDT, YNNKEL (reference sequence).

The chain uses TRBV7-3 and TRBJ1-2, with 10 bases aligning to TRBD1. CDR1 SGHTA and CDR2 FQGTGA come from the germline V gene. CDR3 length equals 16 residues. The trim removed 2 bases at V and 3 bases at J, leaving 6 bases unmatched. The CDR3 sequence: CASSLRPGTGDYGYTF. CDR3 bases: TGTGCCAGCAGCTTACGTCCCGGGACAGGGGACTATGGCTACACCTTC. Full variable domain (rest looked up from reference TRBV7-3 and TRBJ1-2): GAGVSQTPSNKVTEKGKYVELRCDPISGHTALYWYRQSLGQGPEFLIYFQGTGAADDSGLPNDRFFAVRPEGSVSTLKIQRTERGDSAVYLCASSLRPGTGDYGYTFGSGTRLTVV.

The J gene is TRBJ1-1, the V gene TRBV6-5; no firm D call. V was shortened by 6 bases and J by 1 base, with 9 bases between the two germline ends. The CDR3 runs to 13 residues. Germline-derived CDR1 and CDR2 are MNHEY and SVGAGI. The CDR3 nucleotides are TGTGCCAGCAGAGGGAGGTGGAACACTGAAGCTTTCTTT. It codes for CASRGRWNTEAFF.

The rearrangement links TRBV3-1 (or the pseudogene TRBV3-2) to TRBJ2-1, with D perhaps matching TRBD2 (6 bases). Trimming stripped 0 bases from V and 2 bases from J, with 8 bases between. Per the germline V gene, CDR1 is LGHDT and CDR2 is YNNKEL (reference sequence). The CDR3 is made up of 15 amino acids. CDR3 DNA: TGTGCCAGCAGCCAAGAGGGGGGACCCTACAATGAGCAGTTCTTC. It yields the protein CASSQEGGPYNEQFF.

The CDR3 DNA reads TGTGCCAGCAGCCAGGGACACCCCAATCAGCCCCAGCATTTT. Translation gives CASSQGHPNQPQHF. The chain links TRBV9 to TRBJ1-5, with a possible D match to TRBD1 (6 bases). Per the germline V gene, CDR1 is SGDLS and CDR2 is YYNGEE. The CDR3 extends over 14 amino acids. The germline V and J ends were trimmed by 4 bases and 3 bases, with 11 bases remaining between them.